These 21 T cell receptor beta chains came from one sample sequenced in a study of response to subunit inactivated influenza vaccine. TCRdb recomputed calls from the RT-PCR reads with MiXCR, one row per CDR3 protein. This sample yields around 190,000 distinct CDR3 sequences, of which about 9% are seen a single time; roughly 11% belongs to the top ten. Here the sequenced sample was non-naive T cells sorted from PBMCs, taken on the day of vaccination. The receptors shown here come from a man aged 45-60 years who received an inactivated influenza vaccine.

The CDR3 region is CASGTGDRFSYEQYF. For the CDR3, the DNA is TGCGCCAGCGGCACCGGGGACCGATTCTCCTACGAGCAGTACTTC. This chain connects TRBV5-1 to TRBJ2-7; the D gene could be TRBD1 or TRBD2 (5 bases each). This CDR3 is built from 15 residues. V shed 7 bases and J shed 0 bases, with 17 bases lying between them. Per germline, CDR1 SGHRS and CDR2 YFSETQ.

The rearrangement uses TRBV24-1 and TRBJ2-5, with TRBD2 as a possible D gene (5 bases). CDR1 is KGHDR, CDR2 SFDVKD, per germline. This CDR3 spans 14 amino acids. The V and J ends lost 6 bases and 0 bases respectively, with 10 bases between them. The CDR3 is CATSSWGDQETQYF. The CDR3 DNA follows: TGTGCCACCAGTTCTTGGGGAGACCAAGAGACCCAGTACTTC.

This clonotype was observed a few times. The chain combines TRBV5-1 with TRBJ1-1, with 7 bases that match TRBD1. The ends lost 4 bases at V and 11 bases at J; junction bases unmatched: 14. This CDR3 has 14 residues. CDR1 and CDR2 from the germline V gene are SGHRS and YFSETQ. The CDR3 protein is CASSLDQIGTEAFF. The CDR3, as DNA: TGCGCCAGCAGCCTTGACCAAATCGGGACAGAGGCTTTCTTT.

This clonotype was seen many times. This chain links TRBV5-1 with TRBJ1-1; perhaps TRBD1 as D (6 bases). CDR1 SGHRS and CDR2 YFSETQ come from the germline V gene. V was shortened by 6 bases and J by 5 bases, with 17 bases between the two germline ends. This CDR3 is built from 14 residues. The CDR3, as DNA: TGCGCCAGCACCCCAGGGGTTGGACAAACTGAAGCTTTCTTT. Translated, it gives CASTPGVGQTEAFF.

The chain employs TRBV4-1 and TRBJ2-4; TRBD1 aligns across 7 bases. V lost 0 bases to trimming and J lost 9 bases; unmatched junction nucleotides: 2. Per germline, CDR1 MGHRA and CDR2 YSYEKL. The CDR3 runs to 13 residues. The CDR3 nucleotides read TGCGCCAGCAGCCAAGATTGGGACAGCATTCAGTACTTC. Its translation is CASSQDWDSIQYF.

In this sample, this clonotype turned up many times. The V gene is TRBV7-2, the J gene TRBJ1-4; D unclear. The CDR3 has 15 residues. Germline lookup yields CDR1 SGHTA and CDR2 FQGNSA. Trimming shortened V by 5 bases and J by 0 bases, and 10 bases separated the two germline ends. The CDR3, as DNA: TGTGCCAGCAGCCCCGTGGTGGCAACTAATGAAAAACTGTTTTTT. Amino acid sequence: CASSPVVATNEKLFF.

This clonotype has ten or more counts. The CDR3, as DNA: TGTGCCAGCAGCCCGGGGATTGGGGGGAGGGAGACCCAGTACTTC. Translated, it gives CASSPGIGGRETQYF. The chain employs TRBV7-3 and TRBJ2-5, with TRBD2 as a possible D gene (6 bases). Between the trimmed V and J ends, which lost 5 bases and 5 bases, there was a span of 18 bases. CDR3 length: 15 residues. Germline V gene data show CDR1 as SGHTA and CDR2 as FQGTGA.

This clonotype was seen more than once but under ten times. This chain links TRBV6-2 or TRBV6-3 with TRBJ2-1, with 7 bases matching TRBD1. This CDR3 has 15 amino acids. The J segment lost 6 bases and the V segment lost 7 bases, leaving 12 bases of the junction unmatched. CDR1 and CDR2 from the germline V gene are MNHEY and SVGEGT. The CDR3 sequence: CASNPLDRMANEQFF. Here the CDR3 DNA reads TGTGCCAGCAATCCCCTGGACAGGATGGCCAATGAGCAGTTCTTC.

In this sample, this clonotype turned up many times. The J gene is TRBJ2-1, the V gene TRBV7-2; D possibly corresponds to TRBD2 (7 bases). Germline values: CDR1 SGHTA, CDR2 FQGNSA. Trimming removed 3 bases from V and 7 bases from J, with 10 bases in between. This CDR3 contains 13 residues. This CDR3 reads CASSFRGGNEQFF. The CDR3, as DNA: TGTGCCAGCAGCTTCAGGGGAGGGAATGAGCAGTTCTTC.

CDR3 amino acids: CASSVPGRDNEKLFF. CDR3 nucleotides: TGTGCCAGCAGTGTCCCGGGACGGGATAATGAAAAACTGTTTTTT. This chain uses TRBV25-1 with TRBJ1-4; TRBD1 might be the D (5 bases). Germline CDR1 MGHDK, CDR2 SYGVNS. The CDR3 has 15 amino acids. V was trimmed by 4 bases and J by 4 bases, leaving 13 bases between them.

The chain has TRBV29-1 and TRBJ2-3; the D is unclear. CDR3 length: 11 amino acids. CDR1 is SQVTM and CDR2 is ANQGSEA in the germline V gene. The CDR3 coding sequence is TGCAGTGCGATGGGAACAGATACGCAGTATTTT. It encodes CSAMGTDTQYF.

This clonotype was observed a few times. This sequence joins TRBV4-1 and TRBJ2-1; 7 bases are a match to TRBD2. The trim removed 1 base at V and 9 bases at J, leaving 12 bases unmatched. CDR3 length equals 16 residues. CDR1 is MGHRA, CDR2 YSYEKL, per germline. The CDR3 is CASSQGLQRGEAEQFF. The CDR3 DNA is TGCGCCAGCAGCCAAGGCCTTCAGCGGGGAGAAGCTGAGCAGTTCTTC.

V is TRBV29-1 and J is TRBJ1-1, with no clear D. With 5 bases removed from V and 1 base from J, the gap between germline ends came to 14 bases. Looked up from germline, CDR1 is SQVTM and CDR2 is ANQGSEA. The CDR3 is 14 residues long. CDR3: CSVRRSYGNTEAFF. The CDR3 nucleotides read TGCAGCGTTAGACGTTCGTACGGGAACACTGAAGCTTTCTTT.

V gene TRBV27 combines with J gene TRBJ2-7; no clear D. There are 14 residues in the CDR3. Germline V gene lookup returns CDR1 MNHEY and CDR2 SMNVEV (reference sequence). V was trimmed by 2 bases and J by 2 bases, leaving 10 bases between them. In DNA, the CDR3 is TGTGCCAGCAGTTTAATAGGTGACACCTACGAGCAGTACTTC. Translated: CASSLIGDTYEQYF.

This clonotype was seen only a few times. The V call is TRBV24-1, the J call TRBJ2-1; the D gene is possibly TRBD2 (6 bases). V was shortened by 4 bases and J by 7 bases, with 16 bases between the two germline ends. This CDR3 region has 15 residues. The germline CDR1 and CDR2 sequences are KGHDR and SFDVKD. Here the CDR3 DNA reads TGTGCCACCAGTGAGGTCGGGTCCGGAGGGAATGAGCAGTTCTTC. Translation gives CATSEVGSGGNEQFF.

The CDR3 loop reads CASSLQSSRTDTQYF. The CDR3 region has the DNA TGTGCCAGCAGTCTTCAGTCCTCCCGCACAGATACGCAGTATTTT. The J gene is TRBJ2-3, the V gene TRBV6-2 or TRBV6-3; D is undetermined. The V end lost 5 bases, the J end lost 1 base, and 13 bases lay between the germline ends. The CDR3 sequence is 15 residues long. In germline, CDR1 is MNHEY, CDR2 SVGEGT.

The V call is TRBV7-3, the J call TRBJ2-5; 9 nucleotides agree with TRBD1. The trim removed 6 bases at V and 2 bases at J, leaving 7 bases unmatched. CDR3 length: 15 amino acids. CDR1 SGHTA and CDR2 FQGTGA come from the germline V gene. Written as DNA, the CDR3 is TGTGCCAGCAGTCTTGGACAGGGGCCACAAGAGACCCAGTACTTC. This encodes CASSLGQGPQETQYF.

This clonotype appeared a few times. V is TRBV6-2 or TRBV6-3 and J is TRBJ1-4; weak D call: TRBD1 (5 bases). Trimming took 2 bases from V and 0 from J, leaving 16 bases between them. This CDR3 region has 18 residues. Germline V CDR1 and CDR2: MNHEY, SVGEGT. DNA for the CDR3: TGTGCCAGCAGTTACGATTCCAGGACAACCGCAACTAATGAAAAACTGTTTTTT. Translation: CASSYDSRTTATNEKLFF.

This clonotype was detected ten times or more. The chain recombines TRBV24-1 with TRBJ2-7; 7 nucleotides agree with TRBD1. The CDR3 sequence is 16 residues long. With 6 bases clipped from V and 1 base from J, the junction kept 11 bases outside the gene matches. Germline values: CDR1 KGHDR, CDR2 SFDVKD. The CDR3: CATSFHPDRSSYEQYF. CDR3 DNA: TGTGCCACCAGTTTTCATCCGGACAGGTCTTCCTACGAGCAGTACTTC.

CDR3 in DNA: TGTGCCAGCAGCTCCTGGACAGGACCCAGCTCCTACGAGCAGTACTTC. It translates to CASSSWTGPSSYEQYF. This chain connects TRBV7-2 to TRBJ2-7, with 7 bases identical to TRBD1. Germline V gene data show CDR1 as SGHTA and CDR2 as FQGNSA. The V gene end was trimmed by 4 bases and the J gene end by 0 bases; junction bases not matched to a gene: 9. The CDR3 is 16 residues long.

This clonotype has a count of ten or more. The gene calls are TRBV12-3 or TRBV12-4 and TRBJ1-2, with 9 bases matching TRBD1. With 1 base clipped from V and 7 bases from J, the junction kept 22 bases outside the gene matches. This CDR3 has 20 residues. Here the CDR3 reads CASSLVSGTGTGLPGVGYTF. Here the CDR3 DNA reads TGTGCCAGCAGTTTAGTTTCGGGGACAGGGACAGGACTCCCGGGGGTTGGCTACACCTTC.